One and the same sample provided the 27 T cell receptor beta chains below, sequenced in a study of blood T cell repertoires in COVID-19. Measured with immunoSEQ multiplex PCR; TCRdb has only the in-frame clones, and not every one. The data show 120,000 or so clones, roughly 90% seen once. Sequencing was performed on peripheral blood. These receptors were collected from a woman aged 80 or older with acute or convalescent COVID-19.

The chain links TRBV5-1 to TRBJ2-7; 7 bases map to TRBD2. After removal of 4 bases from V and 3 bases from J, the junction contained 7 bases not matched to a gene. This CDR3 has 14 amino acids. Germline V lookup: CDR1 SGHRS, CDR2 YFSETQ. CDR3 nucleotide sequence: TGCGCCAGCAGCAAAACGGGAGGCCTCTACGAGCAGTACTTC. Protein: CASSKTGGLYEQYF.

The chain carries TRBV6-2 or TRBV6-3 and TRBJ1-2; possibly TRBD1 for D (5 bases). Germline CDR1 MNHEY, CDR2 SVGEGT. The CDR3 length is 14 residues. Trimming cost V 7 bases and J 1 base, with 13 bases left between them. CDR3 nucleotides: TGTGCCAGCACCCCGACAGCCCTTAACTATGGCTACACCTTC. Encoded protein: CASTPTALNYGYTF.

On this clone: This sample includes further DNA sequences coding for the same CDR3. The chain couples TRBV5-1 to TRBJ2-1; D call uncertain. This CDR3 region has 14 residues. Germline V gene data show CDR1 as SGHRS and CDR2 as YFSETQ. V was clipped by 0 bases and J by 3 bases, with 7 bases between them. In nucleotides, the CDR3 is TGCGCCAGCAGCTTGGACCGTAGCTACAATGAGCAGTTCTTC. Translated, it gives CASSLDRSYNEQFF.

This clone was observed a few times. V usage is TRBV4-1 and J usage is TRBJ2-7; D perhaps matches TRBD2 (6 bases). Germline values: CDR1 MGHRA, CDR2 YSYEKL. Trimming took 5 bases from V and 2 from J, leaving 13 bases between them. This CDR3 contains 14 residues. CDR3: CASSNRDWAYEQYF. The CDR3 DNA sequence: TGCGCCAGCAGCAACCGGGACTGGGCCTACGAGCAGTACTTC.

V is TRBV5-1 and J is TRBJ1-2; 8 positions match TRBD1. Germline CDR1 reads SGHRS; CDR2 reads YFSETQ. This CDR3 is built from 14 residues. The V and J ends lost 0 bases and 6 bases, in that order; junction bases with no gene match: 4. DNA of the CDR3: TGCGCCAGCAGCTTGGGTCAGGGGGCGGATGGCTACACCTTC. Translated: CASSLGQGADGYTF.

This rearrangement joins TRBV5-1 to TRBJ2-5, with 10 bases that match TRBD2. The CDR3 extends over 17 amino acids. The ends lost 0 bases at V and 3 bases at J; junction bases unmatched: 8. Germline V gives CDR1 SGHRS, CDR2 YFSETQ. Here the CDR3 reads CASSLDPSGGAKETQYF. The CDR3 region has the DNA TGCGCCAGCAGCTTGGATCCTAGCGGGGGTGCTAAAGAGACCCAGTACTTC.

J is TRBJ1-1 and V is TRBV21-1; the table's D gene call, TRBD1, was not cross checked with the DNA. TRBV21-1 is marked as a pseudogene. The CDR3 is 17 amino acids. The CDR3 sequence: CASSKGGTGRSGTEAFF. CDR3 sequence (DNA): TGTGCCAGCAGCAAAGGGGGGACAGGGAGGAGTGGAACTGAAGCTTTCTTT.

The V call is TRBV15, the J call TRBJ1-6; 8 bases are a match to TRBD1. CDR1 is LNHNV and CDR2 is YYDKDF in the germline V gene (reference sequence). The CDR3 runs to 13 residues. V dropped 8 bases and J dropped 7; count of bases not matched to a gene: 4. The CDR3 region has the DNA TGTGCCACCCGGACAGGGAACAATTCACCCCTCCACTTT. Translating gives CATRTGNNSPLHF.

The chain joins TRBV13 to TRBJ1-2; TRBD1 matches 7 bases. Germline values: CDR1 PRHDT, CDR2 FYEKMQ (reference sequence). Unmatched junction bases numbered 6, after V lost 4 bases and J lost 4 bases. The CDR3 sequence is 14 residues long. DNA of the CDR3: TGTGCCAGCAGCTGGGCGGACAGGCCCTATGGCTACACCTTC. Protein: CASSWADRPYGYTF.

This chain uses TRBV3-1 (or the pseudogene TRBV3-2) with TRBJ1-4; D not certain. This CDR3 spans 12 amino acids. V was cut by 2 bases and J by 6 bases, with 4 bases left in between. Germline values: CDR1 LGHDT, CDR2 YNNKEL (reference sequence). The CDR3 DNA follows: TGTGCCAGCAGCCAAATAGATGAAAAACTGTTTTTT. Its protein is CASSQIDEKLFF.

In DNA form, the CDR3 reads TGTGCCAGCAGCCAAGATGACAGGGGGCGGCAGTACTTC. This codes for CASSQDDRGRQYF. The rearrangement uses TRBV3-1 (or the pseudogene TRBV3-2) and TRBJ2-7; the match to TRBD1 covers 10 bases. The CDR3 is 13 amino acids. The germline gives CDR1 LGHDT, CDR2 YNNKEL (reference sequence). V gave up 0 bases and J gave up 9 bases; unmatched junction bases: 2.

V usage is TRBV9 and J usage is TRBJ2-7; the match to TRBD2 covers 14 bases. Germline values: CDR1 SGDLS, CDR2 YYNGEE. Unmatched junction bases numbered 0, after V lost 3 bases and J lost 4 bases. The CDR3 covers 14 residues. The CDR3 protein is CASSGTSGGYEQYF. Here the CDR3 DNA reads TGTGCCAGCAGCGGGACTAGCGGGGGGTACGAGCAGTACTTC.

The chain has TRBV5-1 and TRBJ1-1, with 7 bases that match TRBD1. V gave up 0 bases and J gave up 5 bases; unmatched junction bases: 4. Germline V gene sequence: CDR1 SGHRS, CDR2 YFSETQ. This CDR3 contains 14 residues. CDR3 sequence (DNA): TGCGCCAGCAGCTTGGAAAGGGGGCGGACTGAAGCTTTCTTT. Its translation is CASSLERGRTEAFF. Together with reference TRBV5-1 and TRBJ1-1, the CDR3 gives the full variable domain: KAGVTQTPRYLIKTRGQQVTLSCSPISGHRSVSWYQQTPGQGLQFLFEYFSETQRNKGNFPGRFSGRQFSNSRSEMNVSTLELGDSALYLCASSLERGRTEAFFGQGTRLTVV.

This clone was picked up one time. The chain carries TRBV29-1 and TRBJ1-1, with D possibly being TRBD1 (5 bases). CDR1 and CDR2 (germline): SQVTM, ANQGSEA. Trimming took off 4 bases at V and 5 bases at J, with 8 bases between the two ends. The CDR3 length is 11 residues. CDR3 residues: CSVVGGTEAFF. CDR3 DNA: TGCAGCGTTGTGGGGGGAACTGAAGCTTTCTTT.

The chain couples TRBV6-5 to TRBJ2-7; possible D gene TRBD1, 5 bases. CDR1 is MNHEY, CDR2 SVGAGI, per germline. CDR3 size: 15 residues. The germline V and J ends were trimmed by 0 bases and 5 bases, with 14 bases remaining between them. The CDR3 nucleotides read TGTGCCAGCAGTTACTCATCAGGGCCACTGGACGAGCAGTACTTC. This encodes CASSYSSGPLDEQYF.

CDR3 sequence reads: CADRTGQNQPQHF. CDR3 coding DNA: TGTGCAGATAGGACAGGGCAAAATCAGCCCCAGCATTTT. The chain couples TRBV27 to TRBJ1-5; 8 bases fit TRBD1. The CDR3 loop spans 13 amino acids. Germline V gives CDR1 MNHEY, CDR2 SMNVEV (reference sequence).

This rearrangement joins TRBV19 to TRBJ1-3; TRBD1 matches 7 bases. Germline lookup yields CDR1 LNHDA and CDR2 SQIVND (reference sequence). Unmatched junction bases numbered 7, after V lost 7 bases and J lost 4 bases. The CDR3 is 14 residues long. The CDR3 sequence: CASTADRRGNTIYF. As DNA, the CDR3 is TGTGCCAGTACCGCGGACAGGCGCGGAAACACCATATATTTT.

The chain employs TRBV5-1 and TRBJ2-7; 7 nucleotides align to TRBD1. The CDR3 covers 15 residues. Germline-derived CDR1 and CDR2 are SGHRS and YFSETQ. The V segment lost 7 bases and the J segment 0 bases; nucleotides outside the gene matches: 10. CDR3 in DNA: TGCGCCAGCCGGTTCGGGGCAGGGGGCTCCTACGAGCAGTACTTC. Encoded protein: CASRFGAGGSYEQYF.

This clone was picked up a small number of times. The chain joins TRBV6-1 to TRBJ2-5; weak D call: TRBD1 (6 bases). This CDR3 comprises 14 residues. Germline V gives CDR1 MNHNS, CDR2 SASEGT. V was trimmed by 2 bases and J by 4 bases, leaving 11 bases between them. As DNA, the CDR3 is TGTGCCAGCAGTGAACCGGGACAATCAGAGACCCAGTACTTC. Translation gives CASSEPGQSETQYF.

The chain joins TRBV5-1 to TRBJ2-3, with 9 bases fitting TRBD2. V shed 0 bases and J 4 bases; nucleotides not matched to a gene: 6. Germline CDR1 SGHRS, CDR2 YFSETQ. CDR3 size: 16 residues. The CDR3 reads CASSLEAGGRADTQYF. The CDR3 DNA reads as TGCGCCAGCAGCTTGGAGGCGGGAGGGCGGGCAGATACGCAGTATTTT.

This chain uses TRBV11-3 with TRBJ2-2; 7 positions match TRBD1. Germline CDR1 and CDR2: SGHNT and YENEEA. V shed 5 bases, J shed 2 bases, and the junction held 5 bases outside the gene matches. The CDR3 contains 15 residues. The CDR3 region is CASSTNRGNTGELFF. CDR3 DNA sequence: TGTGCCAGCAGCACAAACAGGGGTAACACCGGGGAGCTGTTTTTT.

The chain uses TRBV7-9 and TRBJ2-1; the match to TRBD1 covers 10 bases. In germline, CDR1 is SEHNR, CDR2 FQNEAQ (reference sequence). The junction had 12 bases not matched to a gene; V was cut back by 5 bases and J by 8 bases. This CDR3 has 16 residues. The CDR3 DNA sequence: TGTGCCAGCAGCAGGCACAGGACAGGGGGGATGGATGAGCAGTTCTTC. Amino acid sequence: CASSRHRTGGMDEQFF.

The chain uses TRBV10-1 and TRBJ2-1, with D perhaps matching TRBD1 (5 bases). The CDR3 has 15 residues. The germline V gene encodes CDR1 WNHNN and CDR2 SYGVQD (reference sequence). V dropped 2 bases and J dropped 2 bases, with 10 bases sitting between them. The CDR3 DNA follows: TGCGCCAGCAGTGAGATTGGACAAACCTACAATGAGCAGTTCTTC. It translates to CASSEIGQTYNEQFF.

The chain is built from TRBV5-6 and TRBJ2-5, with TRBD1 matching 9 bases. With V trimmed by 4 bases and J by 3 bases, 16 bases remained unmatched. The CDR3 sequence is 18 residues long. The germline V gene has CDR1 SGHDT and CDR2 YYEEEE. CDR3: CASSRWYRDRVREETQYF. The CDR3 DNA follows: TGTGCCAGCAGCCGGTGGTACCGGGACAGGGTACGGGAAGAGACCCAGTACTTC.

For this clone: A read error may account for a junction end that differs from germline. The CDR3 loop is CASGTGGLSTALF. Written as DNA, the CDR3 is TGTGCCAGCGGGACAGGGGGCCTGTCGACGGCGCTTTTT. This sequence joins TRBV18 and TRBJ1-4; 12 bases match TRBD1. The CDR3 has 13 residues. From germline, CDR1 is KGHSH and CDR2 LQKENI.

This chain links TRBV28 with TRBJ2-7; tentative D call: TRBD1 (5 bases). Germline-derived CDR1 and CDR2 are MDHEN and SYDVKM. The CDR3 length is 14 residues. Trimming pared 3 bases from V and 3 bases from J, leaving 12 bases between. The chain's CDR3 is CASSFRQGGYEQYF. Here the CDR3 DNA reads TGTGCCAGCAGTTTTAGGCAGGGCGGCTACGAGCAGTACTTC. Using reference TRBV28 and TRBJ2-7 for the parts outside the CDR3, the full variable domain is DVKVTQSSRYLVKRTGEKVFLECVQDMDHENMFWYRQDPGLGLRLIYFSYDVKMKEKGDIPEGYSVSREKKERFSLILESASTNQTSMYLCASSFRQGGYEQYFGPGTRLTVT.

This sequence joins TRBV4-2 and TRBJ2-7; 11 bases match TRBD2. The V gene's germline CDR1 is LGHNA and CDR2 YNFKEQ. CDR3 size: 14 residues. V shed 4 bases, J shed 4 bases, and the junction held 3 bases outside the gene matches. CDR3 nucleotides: TGTGCCAGCAGCCCCCTAGCGGGAGGTTACGAGCAGTACTTC. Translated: CASSPLAGGYEQYF.